The rows below give T cell receptor beta chains drawn from one sample of a study of T-cell memory formation after mild COVID-19. TCRdb fed the 5' RACE reads into MiXCR, producing one record per CDR3 protein. The profile shows approximately 300,000 distinct CDR3 sequences, roughly a fifth of them singletons. Material for sequencing was PBMCs or a T cell subset sorted from them (not recorded which). These receptor sequences come from a man younger than 35 who had mild COVID-19 (a few samples of this study predate the infection). Cell type and time point are not known. Both conserved end residues are part of each CDR3. Fields, in order: clone size, D gene, J gene, V gene, CDR3 DNA, CDR3 protein. D genes are given only for firm matches. Clone size is stated in some rows and not others, as once, few, many or a class when expanded.

size: .; D: .; J: TRBJ2-7; V: TRBV29-1; DNA: TGCAGCGTTGAAAGACGGCGGGGATTCTCCTACGAGCAGTACTTC; CDR3: CSVERRRGFSYEQYF
size: few; D: TRBD2; J: TRBJ2-2; V: TRBV7-7; DNA: TGTGCTAGCAGCCCTCGACTAGCGGGGGGGCGCAACACCGGGGAGCTGTTTTTT; CDR3: CASSPRLAGGRNTGELFF
size: .; D: .; J: TRBJ1-2; V: TRBV19; DNA: TGTGCCAGTAAGAACGCTCTTGGGTATGGCTACACCTTC; CDR3: CASKNALGYGYTF
size: few; D: .; J: TRBJ1-5; V: TRBV28; DNA: TGTGCCAGCAGTACGGGCGTTAAGGGGCCGCCCCAGCATTTT; CDR3: CASSTGVKGPPQHF
size: .; D: .; J: TRBJ1-2; V: TRBV2; DNA: TGTGCCACCACCGTGGGGGCGATTTATGGCTACACCTTC; CDR3: CATTVGAIYGYTF
size: .; D: .; J: TRBJ1-2; V: TRBV6-6; DNA: TGTGCCAGCAGTTACACCCGCGGCAGCCCATCTAACTATGGCTACACCTTC; CDR3: CASSYTRGSPSNYGYTF
size: .; D: TRBD1; J: TRBJ1-6; V: TRBV27; DNA: TGTGCCAGCAGTCCCGGACAGGCGGCTTCACCCCTCCACTTT; CDR3: CASSPGQAASPLHF
size: few; D: TRBD1; J: TRBJ1-1; V: TRBV6-5; DNA: TGTGCCAGCAGTCCTACAGGGGGTGAAGCTTTCTTT; CDR3: CASSPTGGEAFF
size: .; D: TRBD1; J: TRBJ2-1; V: TRBV5-1; DNA: TGCGCCAGCGGGACAGTCTACAATGAGCAGTTCTTC; CDR3: CASGTVYNEQFF
size: .; D: .; J: TRBJ1-1; V: TRBV6-5; DNA: TGTGCCAGCAGTGACTCCGGGACCGGGACTGAAGCTTTCTTT; CDR3: CASSDSGTGTEAFF
size: .; D: .; J: TRBJ1-1; V: TRBV4-3; DNA: TGCGCCAGCAGCCAAGGTATCCGGGGATCGGAAGCTTTCTTT; CDR3: CASSQGIRGSEAFF
size: few; D: TRBD1; J: TRBJ1-2; V: TRBV12-3/TRBV12-4; DNA: TGTGCCAGCAGGGAACCGGGACAGGGACCTGGCTACACCTTC; CDR3: CASREPGQGPGYTF
size: .; D: .; J: TRBJ2-3; V: TRBV7-3; DNA: TGTGCCAGCAGCTTCCCAAGTAGCGGACGCAGCACAGATACGCAGTATTTT; CDR3: CASSFPSSGRSTDTQYF
size: .; D: .; J: TRBJ1-1; V: TRBV4-3; DNA: TGCGCCAGCAGCCAATACCGGGGCGACACTGAAGCTTTCTTT; CDR3: CASSQYRGDTEAFF
size: .; D: .; J: TRBJ2-1; V: TRBV11-2; DNA: TGTGCCAGCAGCTTAGGAGGGACGTACTACAATGAGCAGTTCTTC; CDR3: CASSLGGTYYNEQFF
size: .; D: .; J: TRBJ2-1; V: TRBV7-9; DNA: TGTGCCAGCAACCCACTAGGTGTCCTTACGAATGAGCAGTTCTTC; CDR3: CASNPLGVLTNEQFF
size: .; D: .; J: TRBJ1-1; V: TRBV29-1; DNA: TGCAGCGCCGTGCCAGGGGCCCCGAACACTGAAGCTTTCTTT; CDR3: CSAVPGAPNTEAFF
size: few; D: .; J: TRBJ2-7; V: TRBV7-9; DNA: TGTGCCAGCAGCTCCCGGGGGTCCTACGAGCAGTACTTC; CDR3: CASSSRGSYEQYF
size: many; D: .; J: TRBJ1-1; V: TRBV5-1; DNA: TGCGCCAGCAGCTTGGACCGCAGATTGATGAACACTGAAGCTTTCTTT; CDR3: CASSLDRRLMNTEAFF
size: few; D: .; J: TRBJ1-1; V: TRBV12-3/TRBV12-4; DNA: TGTGCCAGCAGTTTCGCAGGGACTAGTGAAGCTTTCTTT; CDR3: CASSFAGTSEAFF
size: .; D: TRBD1; J: TRBJ1-5; V: TRBV5-1; DNA: TGCGCCAGCAGCCAGACAGGGGGCTTTGGTCAGCCCCAGCATTTT; CDR3: CASSQTGGFGQPQHF
size: few; D: .; J: TRBJ2-5; V: TRBV29-1; DNA: TGCAGCGCCTCTCATGGACAGCAAGAGACCCAGTACTTC; CDR3: CSASHGQQETQYF
size: few; D: TRBD2; J: TRBJ2-2; V: TRBV10-1; DNA: TGCGCCAGCAGCCTACTAGCGGGGAGTTCCGGGGAGCTGTTTTTT; CDR3: CASSLLAGSSGELFF
size: few; D: TRBD1; J: TRBJ1-2; V: TRBV7-9; DNA: TGTGCCAGCAGCTGGGTCGGACAGGGGGCATATGGCTACACCTTC; CDR3: CASSWVGQGAYGYTF
size: .; D: TRBD1; J: TRBJ2-7; V: TRBV4-3; DNA: TGCGCCAGCAGCCAATACGGGACAGGGGGCTACGAGCAGTACTTC; CDR3: CASSQYGTGGYEQYF
size: .; D: .; J: TRBJ1-3; V: TRBV7-9; DNA: TGTGCCAGCAGCTTAGCCAACATTCGAGAAAACACCATATATTTT; CDR3: CASSLANIRENTIYF
size: few; D: TRBD1; J: TRBJ2-2; V: TRBV4-3; DNA: TGCGCCAGCAGCCAAGAATGGACAGGGACCACCGGGGAGCTGTTTTTT; CDR3: CASSQEWTGTTGELFF
size: few; D: .; J: TRBJ2-5; V: TRBV7-2; DNA: TGTGCCAGCGTGGGACGGGGGAAGGAAGAGACCCAGTACTTC; CDR3: CASVGRGKEETQYF
size: few; D: .; J: TRBJ1-5; V: TRBV5-6; DNA: TGTGCCAGCAGCTGGGGCCAGGGGACGCCCCAGCATTTT; CDR3: CASSWGQGTPQHF
size: .; D: .; J: TRBJ2-1; V: TRBV7-2; DNA: TGTGCCAGCAGCTTAGCCCCTCTAGAGGGGAATGAGCAGTTCTTC; CDR3: CASSLAPLEGNEQFF
size: few; D: TRBD2; J: TRBJ2-4; V: TRBV5-1; DNA: TGCGCCAGCAGAAGCGGGGGGGCCGTCAAAAACATTCAGTACTTC; CDR3: CASRSGGAVKNIQYF
size: .; D: TRBD2; J: TRBJ2-3; V: TRBV9; DNA: TGTGCCAGCAGTCTAGCGGGGTGGCCTCGGGATACGCAGTATTTT; CDR3: CASSLAGWPRDTQYF
size: .; D: .; J: TRBJ2-1; V: TRBV6-2/TRBV6-3; DNA: TGTGCCAGCACCACCTCCTACAATGAGCAGTTCTTC; CDR3: CASTTSYNEQFF
size: once; D: .; J: TRBJ2-1; V: TRBV28; DNA: TGTGCCAGCACCCAACCGGGGTCTGGTGAGCAGTTCTTC; CDR3: CASTQPGSGEQFF
size: .; D: TRBD2; J: TRBJ2-3; V: TRBV2; DNA: TGTGCCAGGTCGACTAGCGGGAGGGCAGATACGCAGTATTTT; CDR3: CARSTSGRADTQYF
size: few; D: .; J: TRBJ2-5; V: TRBV7-9; DNA: TGTGCCAGCAGCTTAGCTTCCGGGAACTTGAAAGAGACCCAGTACTTC; CDR3: CASSLASGNLKETQYF
size: .; D: .; J: TRBJ2-1; V: TRBV27; DNA: TGTGCCAGCAGTTTGGGGGGGCTTGAGCAGTTCTTC; CDR3: CASSLGGLEQFF
size: .; D: .; J: TRBJ2-2; V: TRBV7-8; DNA: TGTGCCAGCAGCCTCGCCGTCGGGACACGGAAGAACACCGGGGAGCTGTTTTTT; CDR3: CASSLAVGTRKNTGELFF
size: .; D: TRBD2; J: TRBJ2-2; V: TRBV7-2; DNA: TGTGCCAGCAGCTTAGCGGGTCTAGCGGGGGATGTCGGGGAGCTGTTTTTT; CDR3: CASSLAGLAGDVGELFF
size: .; D: TRBD1; J: TRBJ2-5; V: TRBV7-9; DNA: TGTGCCAGCAGCCCGACAGGGGGCCGTAAAGAGACCCAGTACTTC; CDR3: CASSPTGGRKETQYF
size: few; D: TRBD2; J: TRBJ2-1; V: TRBV20-1; DNA: TGCAGTGCTAGCGGGGGGGCCGCCTACAATGAGCAGTTCTTC; CDR3: CSASGGAAYNEQFF
size: few; D: .; J: TRBJ1-1; V: TRBV12-3/TRBV12-4; DNA: TGTGCCAGCAGTTTCAGCGGCAGGCGGGGGACTGAAGCTTTCTTT; CDR3: CASSFSGRRGTEAFF
size: few; D: .; J: TRBJ2-6; V: TRBV3-1; DNA: TGTGCCAGCAGCCAAGTCTCCTCTGGGGCCAACGTCCTGACTTTC; CDR3: CASSQVSSGANVLTF
size: .; D: .; J: TRBJ2-1; V: TRBV6-5; DNA: TGTGCCAGCACCGACTTCTGGGGGGTCGGGGATGAGCAGTTCTTC; CDR3: CASTDFWGVGDEQFF
size: few; D: .; J: TRBJ2-5; V: TRBV7-6; DNA: TGTGCCAGCAGCATTAACAGGGCCGCGGAGACCCAGTACTTC; CDR3: CASSINRAAETQYF
size: .; D: .; J: TRBJ1-6; V: TRBV3-1; DNA: TGTGCCAGCAGCCAAGAGAGAGAAGCTAATAATTCACCCCTCCACTTT; CDR3: CASSQEREANNSPLHF
size: .; D: .; J: TRBJ2-4; V: TRBV29-1; DNA: TGCAGCGTTGAAAAGCTAGCCAAAAACATTCAGTACTTC; CDR3: CSVEKLAKNIQYF
size: .; D: .; J: TRBJ1-6; V: TRBV20-1; DNA: TGCAGTGCTAGAGATCCCCTCGCAGGCACGAGCTCCTATAATTCACCCCTCCACTTT; CDR3: CSARDPLAGTSSYNSPLHF
size: few; D: .; J: TRBJ1-2; V: TRBV4-1; DNA: TGCGCCAGCAGCCAGGGGGTAGGCTATGGCTACACCTTC; CDR3: CASSQGVGYGYTF
size: few; D: TRBD1; J: TRBJ1-5; V: TRBV9; DNA: TGTGCCAGCAGCGGACCGGACAGGGGGCTTGGCAATCAGCCCCAGCATTTT; CDR3: CASSGPDRGLGNQPQHF
size: .; D: TRBD2; J: TRBJ2-3; V: TRBV7-6; DNA: TGTGCCAGCAGCTTAGAGAGCGGGGGGCACACAGATACGCAGTATTTT; CDR3: CASSLESGGHTDTQYF
size: .; D: .; J: TRBJ1-2; V: TRBV6-5; DNA: TGTGCCAGCTCACGCCAACCTGGGACACCCTATGGCTACACCTTC; CDR3: CASSRQPGTPYGYTF
size: .; D: TRBD1; J: TRBJ1-4; V: TRBV12-3/TRBV12-4; DNA: TGTGCCAGCAGCCCGGACAGGGTAGGCGAAAAACTGTTTTTT; CDR3: CASSPDRVGEKLFF
size: .; D: TRBD1; J: TRBJ1-1; V: TRBV9; DNA: TGTGACAGCAGCGCAGGGGGCGAGGGTATCACTGAAGCTTTCTTT; CDR3: CDSSAGGEGITEAFF
size: few; D: .; J: TRBJ2-7; V: TRBV3-1; DNA: TGTGCCAGCAGCCAAGATCGGGGGTTGTACGAGCAGTACTTC; CDR3: CASSQDRGLYEQYF